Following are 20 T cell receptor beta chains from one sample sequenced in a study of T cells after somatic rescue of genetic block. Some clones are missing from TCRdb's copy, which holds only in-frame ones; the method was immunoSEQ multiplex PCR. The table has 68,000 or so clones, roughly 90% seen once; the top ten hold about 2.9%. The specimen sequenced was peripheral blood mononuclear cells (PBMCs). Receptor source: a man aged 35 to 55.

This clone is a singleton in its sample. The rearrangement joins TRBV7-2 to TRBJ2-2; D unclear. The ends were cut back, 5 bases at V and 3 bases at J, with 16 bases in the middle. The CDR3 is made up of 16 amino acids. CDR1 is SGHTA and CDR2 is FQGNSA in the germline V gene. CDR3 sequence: CASSPDRSPDTGELFF. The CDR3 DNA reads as TGTGCCAGCAGCCCAGACCGATCCCCAGACACCGGGGAGCTGTTTTTT. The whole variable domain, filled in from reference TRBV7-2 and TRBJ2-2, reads GAGVSQSPSNKVTEKGKDVELRCDPISGHTALYWYRQSLGQGLEFLIYFQGNSAPDKSGLPSDRFSAERTGGSVSTLTIQRTQQEDSAVYLCASSPDRSPDTGELFFGEGSRLTVL.

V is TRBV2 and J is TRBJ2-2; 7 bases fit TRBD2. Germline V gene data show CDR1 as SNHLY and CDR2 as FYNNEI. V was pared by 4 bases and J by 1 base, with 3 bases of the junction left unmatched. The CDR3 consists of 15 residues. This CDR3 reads CASSGEGLNTGELFF. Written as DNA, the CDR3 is TGTGCCAGCAGTGGGGAGGGATTGAACACCGGGGAGCTGTTTTTT.

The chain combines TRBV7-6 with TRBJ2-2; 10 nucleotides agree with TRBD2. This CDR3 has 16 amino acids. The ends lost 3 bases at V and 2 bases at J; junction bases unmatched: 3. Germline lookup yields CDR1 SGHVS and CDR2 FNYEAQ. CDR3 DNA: TGTGCCAGCAGCTTCCGGACTAGCGGAAACACCGGGGAGCTGTTTTTT. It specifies CASSFRTSGNTGELFF.

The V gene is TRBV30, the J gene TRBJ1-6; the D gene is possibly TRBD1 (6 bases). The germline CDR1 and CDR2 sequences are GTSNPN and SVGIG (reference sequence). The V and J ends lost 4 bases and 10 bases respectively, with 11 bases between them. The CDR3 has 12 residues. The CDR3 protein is CAWNRARSPLHF. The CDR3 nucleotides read TGTGCCTGGAACAGGGCCCGCTCACCCCTCCACTTT.

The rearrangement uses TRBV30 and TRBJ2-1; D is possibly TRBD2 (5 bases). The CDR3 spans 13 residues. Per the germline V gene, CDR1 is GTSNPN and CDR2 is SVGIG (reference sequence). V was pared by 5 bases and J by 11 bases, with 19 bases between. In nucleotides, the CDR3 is TGTGCCTGGGGCGGCGGGCGCCGAGGCCAGCAGTTCTTC. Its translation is CAWGGGRRGQQFF.

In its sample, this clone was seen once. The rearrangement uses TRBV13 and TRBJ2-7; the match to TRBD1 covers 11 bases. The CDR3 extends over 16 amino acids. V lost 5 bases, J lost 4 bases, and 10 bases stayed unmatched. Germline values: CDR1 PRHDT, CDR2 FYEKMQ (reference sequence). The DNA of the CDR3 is TGTGCCAGCAGCCCCCGCCTCGGGACAGGGGGTTACGAGCAGTACTTC. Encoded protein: CASSPRLGTGGYEQYF.

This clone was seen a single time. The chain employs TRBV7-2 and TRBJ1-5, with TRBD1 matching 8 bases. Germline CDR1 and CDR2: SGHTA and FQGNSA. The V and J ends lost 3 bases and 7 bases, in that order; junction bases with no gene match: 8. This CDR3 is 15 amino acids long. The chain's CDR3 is CASSFQGAVRQPQHF. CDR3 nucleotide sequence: TGTGCCAGCAGCTTTCAGGGGGCAGTTCGACAGCCCCAGCATTTT.

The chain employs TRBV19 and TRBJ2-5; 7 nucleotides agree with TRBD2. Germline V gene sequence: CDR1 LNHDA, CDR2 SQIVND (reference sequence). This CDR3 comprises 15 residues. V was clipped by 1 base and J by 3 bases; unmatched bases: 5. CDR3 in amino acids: CASSIASGGKETQYF. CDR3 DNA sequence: TGTGCCAGTAGTATAGCCTCGGGGGGAAAAGAGACCCAGTACTTC.

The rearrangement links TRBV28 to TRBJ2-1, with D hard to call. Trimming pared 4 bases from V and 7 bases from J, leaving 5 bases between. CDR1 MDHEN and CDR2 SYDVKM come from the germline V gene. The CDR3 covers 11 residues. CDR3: CASSSRNEQFF. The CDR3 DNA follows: TGTGCCAGCAGTTCTAGAAATGAGCAGTTCTTC.

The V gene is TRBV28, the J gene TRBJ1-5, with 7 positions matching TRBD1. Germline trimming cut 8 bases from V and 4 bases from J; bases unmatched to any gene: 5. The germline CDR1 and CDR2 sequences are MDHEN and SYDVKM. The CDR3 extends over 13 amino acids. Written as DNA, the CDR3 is TGTGCCAGCGCCGAGGGGGCAAATCAGCCCCAGCATTTT. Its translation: CASAEGANQPQHF. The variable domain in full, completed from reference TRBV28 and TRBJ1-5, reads DVKVTQSSRYLVKRTGEKVFLECVQDMDHENMFWYRQDPGLGLRLIYFSYDVKMKEKGDIPEGYSVSREKKERFSLILESASTNQTSMYLCASAEGANQPQHFGDGTRLSIL.

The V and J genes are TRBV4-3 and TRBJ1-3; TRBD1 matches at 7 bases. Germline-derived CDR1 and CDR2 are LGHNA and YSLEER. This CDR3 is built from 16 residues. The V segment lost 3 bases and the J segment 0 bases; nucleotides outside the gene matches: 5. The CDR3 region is CASSHWTGDSGNTIYF. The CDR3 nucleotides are TGCGCCAGCAGCCACTGGACAGGCGACTCTGGAAACACCATATATTTT.

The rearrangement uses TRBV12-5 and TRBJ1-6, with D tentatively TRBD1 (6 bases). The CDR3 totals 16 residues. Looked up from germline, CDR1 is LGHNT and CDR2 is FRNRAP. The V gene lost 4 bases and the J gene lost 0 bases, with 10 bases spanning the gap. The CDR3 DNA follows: TGTGCTAGTGGTTCTACAGGGAGCTCCTATAATTCACCCCTCCACTTT. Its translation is CASGSTGSSYNSPLHF. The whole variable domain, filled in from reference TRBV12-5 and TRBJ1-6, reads DARVTQTPRHKVTEMGQEVTMRCQPILGHNTVFWYRQTMMQGLELLAYFRNRAPLDDSGMPKDRFSAEMPDATLATLKIQPSEPRDSAVYFCASGSTGSSYNSPLHFGNGTRLTVT.

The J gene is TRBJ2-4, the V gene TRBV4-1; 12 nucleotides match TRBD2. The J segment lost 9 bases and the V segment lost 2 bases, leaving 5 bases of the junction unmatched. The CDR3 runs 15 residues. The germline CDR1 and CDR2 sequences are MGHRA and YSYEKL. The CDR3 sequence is CASSQPTSGGVIQYF. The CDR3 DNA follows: TGCGCCAGCAGCCAACCGACTAGCGGGGGAGTCATTCAGTACTTC.

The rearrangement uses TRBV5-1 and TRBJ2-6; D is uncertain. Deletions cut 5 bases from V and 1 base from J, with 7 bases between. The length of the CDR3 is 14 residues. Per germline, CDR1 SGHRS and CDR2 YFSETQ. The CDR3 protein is CASRDGSGANVLTF. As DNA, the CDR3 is TGCGCCAGCAGGGACGGTTCTGGGGCCAACGTCCTGACTTTC.

The CDR3 DNA sequence: TGTGCCAGCAGTCCGAGAACCATGGGCGGCGAGCAGTACTTC. This sequence encodes CASSPRTMGGEQYF. The chain recombines TRBV27 with TRBJ2-7, with D unresolved. V lost 5 bases and J lost 6, with 17 bases in between. This CDR3 comprises 14 residues. CDR1 is MNHEY and CDR2 is SMNVEV in the germline V gene (reference sequence).

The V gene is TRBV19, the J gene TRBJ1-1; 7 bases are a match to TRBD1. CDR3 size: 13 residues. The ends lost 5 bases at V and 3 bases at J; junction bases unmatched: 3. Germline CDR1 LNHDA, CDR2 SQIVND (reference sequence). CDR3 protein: CASSDQGDTEAFF. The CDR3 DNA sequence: TGTGCCAGTAGTGACCAGGGGGACACTGAAGCTTTCTTT.

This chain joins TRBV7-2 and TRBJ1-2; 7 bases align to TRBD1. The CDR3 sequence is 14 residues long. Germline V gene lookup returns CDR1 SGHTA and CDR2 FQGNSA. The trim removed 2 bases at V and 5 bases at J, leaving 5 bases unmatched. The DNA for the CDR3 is TGTGCCAGCAGCTTAATCACAGGGGAATATGGCTACACCTTC. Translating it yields CASSLITGEYGYTF.

The CDR3 sequence is CASSLSDLGKNIQYF. In DNA, the CDR3 is TGTGCCAGCAGTTTATCGGACTTGGGGAAAAACATTCAGTACTTC. This chain links TRBV27 with TRBJ2-4; the D gene is possibly TRBD2 (5 bases). Trimming took 0 bases from V and 4 from J, leaving 10 bases between them. CDR1 is MNHEY, CDR2 SMNVEV, per germline (reference sequence). CDR3 size: 15 residues.

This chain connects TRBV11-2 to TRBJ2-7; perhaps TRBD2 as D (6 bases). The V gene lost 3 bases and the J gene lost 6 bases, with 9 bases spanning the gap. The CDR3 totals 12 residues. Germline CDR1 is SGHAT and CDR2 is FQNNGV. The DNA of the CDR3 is TGTGCCAGCAGCTTTAGGGACTCCGAGCAGTACTTC. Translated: CASSFRDSEQYF.

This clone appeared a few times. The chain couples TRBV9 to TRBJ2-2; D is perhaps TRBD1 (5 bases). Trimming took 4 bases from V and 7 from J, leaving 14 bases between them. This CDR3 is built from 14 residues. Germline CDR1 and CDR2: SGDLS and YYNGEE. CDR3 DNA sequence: TGTGCCAGCAGCCCGCAGGGTGATGGCGGGGAGCTGTTTTTT. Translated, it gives CASSPQGDGGELFF.